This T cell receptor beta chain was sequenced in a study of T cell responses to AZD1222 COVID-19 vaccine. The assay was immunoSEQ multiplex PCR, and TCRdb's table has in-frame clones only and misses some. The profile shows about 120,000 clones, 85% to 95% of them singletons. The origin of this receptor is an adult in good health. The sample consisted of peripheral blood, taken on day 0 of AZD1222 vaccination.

CDR3 amino acids: CASSEVTPSNQPQHF. The CDR3, as DNA: TGTGCCAGCAGTGAAGTGACCCCTAGCAATCAGCCCCAGCATTTT. The gene calls are TRBV6-1 and TRBJ1-5; D gene uncertain. Trimming removed 1 base at V and 0 bases at J, with 7 bases between. The CDR3 length is 15 residues. CDR1 and CDR2 from the germline V gene are MNHNS and SASEGT.